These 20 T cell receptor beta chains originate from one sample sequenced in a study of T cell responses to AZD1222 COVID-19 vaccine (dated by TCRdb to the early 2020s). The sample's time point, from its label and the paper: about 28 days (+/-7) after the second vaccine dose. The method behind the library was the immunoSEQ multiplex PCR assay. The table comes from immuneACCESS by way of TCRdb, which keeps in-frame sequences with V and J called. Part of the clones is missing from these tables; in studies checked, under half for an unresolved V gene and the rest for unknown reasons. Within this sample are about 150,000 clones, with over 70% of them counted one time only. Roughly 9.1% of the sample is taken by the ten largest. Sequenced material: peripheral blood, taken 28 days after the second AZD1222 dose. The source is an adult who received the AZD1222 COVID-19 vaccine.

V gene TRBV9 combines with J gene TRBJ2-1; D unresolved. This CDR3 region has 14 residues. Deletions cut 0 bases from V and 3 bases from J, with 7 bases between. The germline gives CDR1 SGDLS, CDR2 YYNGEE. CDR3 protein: CASSVDSDYNEQFF. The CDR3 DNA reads TGTGCCAGCAGCGTAGATTCGGACTACAATGAGCAGTTCTTC.

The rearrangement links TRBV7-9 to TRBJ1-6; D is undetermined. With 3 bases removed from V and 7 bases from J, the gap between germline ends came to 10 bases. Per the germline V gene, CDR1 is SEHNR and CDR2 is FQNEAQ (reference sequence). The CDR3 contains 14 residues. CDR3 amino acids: CASSFDGENSPLHF. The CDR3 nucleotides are TGTGCCAGCAGCTTTGATGGAGAGAATTCACCCCTCCACTTT.

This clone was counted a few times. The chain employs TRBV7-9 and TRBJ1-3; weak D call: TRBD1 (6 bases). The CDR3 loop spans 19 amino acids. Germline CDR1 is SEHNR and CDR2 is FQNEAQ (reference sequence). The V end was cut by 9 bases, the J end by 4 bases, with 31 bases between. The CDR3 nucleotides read TGTGCCAGTAGGAACGCGGGACATTGGCTTTGGGAGGGAGGAAACACCATATATTTT. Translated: CASRNAGHWLWEGGNTIYF.

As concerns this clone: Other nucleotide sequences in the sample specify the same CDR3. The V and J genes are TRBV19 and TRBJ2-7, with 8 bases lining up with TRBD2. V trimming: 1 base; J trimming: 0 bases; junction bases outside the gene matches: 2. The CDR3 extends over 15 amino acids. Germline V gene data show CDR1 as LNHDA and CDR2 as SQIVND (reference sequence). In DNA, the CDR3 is TGTGCCAGTAGTATAGCAAGCGGGAGCTCCTACGAGCAGTACTTC. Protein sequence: CASSIASGSSYEQYF.

The CDR3 DNA sequence: TGTGCCAGCTCACCACCGCGTACTCCCCTCAATGAGCAGTTCTTC. It translates to CASSPPRTPLNEQFF. The V and J genes are TRBV18 and TRBJ2-1; D gene ambiguous. V was shortened by 0 bases and J by 6 bases, with 12 bases between the two germline ends. The CDR3 has 15 amino acids. CDR1 and CDR2 from the germline V gene are KGHSH and LQKENI.

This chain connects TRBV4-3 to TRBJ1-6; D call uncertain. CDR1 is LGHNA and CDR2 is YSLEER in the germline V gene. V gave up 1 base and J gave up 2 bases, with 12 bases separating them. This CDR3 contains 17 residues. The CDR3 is CASSQVPGNTYNSPLHF. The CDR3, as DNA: TGCGCCAGCAGCCAAGTGCCGGGGAACACCTATAATTCACCCCTCCACTTT.

CDR3 sequence: CASSPPGDGYQETQYF. The CDR3 DNA sequence: TGCGCCAGCAGCCCACCGGGAGATGGGTACCAAGAGACCCAGTACTTC. The V call is TRBV5-1, the J call TRBJ2-5; possible D gene TRBD2, 6 bases. V lost 4 bases and J 0 bases, leaving 16 bases between the germline ends. This CDR3 has 16 amino acids. Germline CDR1 is SGHRS and CDR2 is YFSETQ.

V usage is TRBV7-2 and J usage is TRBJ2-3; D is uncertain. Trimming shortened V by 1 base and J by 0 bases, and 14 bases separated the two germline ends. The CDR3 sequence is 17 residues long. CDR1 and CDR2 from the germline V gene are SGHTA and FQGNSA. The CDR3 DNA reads TGTGCCAGCAGCTTAGATTTATCGGGTCCTAGCACAGATACGCAGTATTTT. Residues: CASSLDLSGPSTDTQYF.

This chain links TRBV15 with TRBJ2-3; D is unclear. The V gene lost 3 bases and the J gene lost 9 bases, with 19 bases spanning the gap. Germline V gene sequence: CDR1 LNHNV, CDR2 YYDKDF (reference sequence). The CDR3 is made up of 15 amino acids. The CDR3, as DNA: TGTGCCACCAGCAGGCCGGGTCAGGCGGCCCGCACGCAGTATTTT. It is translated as CATSRPGQAARTQYF.

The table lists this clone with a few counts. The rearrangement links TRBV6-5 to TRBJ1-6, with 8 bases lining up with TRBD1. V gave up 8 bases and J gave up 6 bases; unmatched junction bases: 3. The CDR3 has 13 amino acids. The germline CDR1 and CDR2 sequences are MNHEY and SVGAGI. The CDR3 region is CASRTGINSPLHF. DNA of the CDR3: TGTGCCAGCCGGACAGGGATTAATTCACCCCTCCACTTT.

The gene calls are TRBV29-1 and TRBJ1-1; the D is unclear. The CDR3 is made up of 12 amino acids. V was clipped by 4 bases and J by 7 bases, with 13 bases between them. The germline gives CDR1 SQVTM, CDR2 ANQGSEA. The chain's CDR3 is CSVVRASGEAFF. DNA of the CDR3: TGCAGCGTTGTGAGGGCTTCGGGTGAAGCTTTCTTT.

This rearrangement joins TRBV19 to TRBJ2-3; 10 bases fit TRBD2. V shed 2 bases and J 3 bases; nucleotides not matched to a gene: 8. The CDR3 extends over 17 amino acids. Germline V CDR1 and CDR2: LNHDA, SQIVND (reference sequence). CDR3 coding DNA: TGTGCCAGTAGTATATGGGCTAGCGGGAGAGTAACAGATACGCAGTATTTT. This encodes CASSIWASGRVTDTQYF.

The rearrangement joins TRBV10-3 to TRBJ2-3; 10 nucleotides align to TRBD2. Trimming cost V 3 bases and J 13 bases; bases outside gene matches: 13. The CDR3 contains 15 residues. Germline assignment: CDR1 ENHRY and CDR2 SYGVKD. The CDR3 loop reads CAISEEASGSRVEYF. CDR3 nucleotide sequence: TGTGCCATCAGTGAAGAAGCTAGCGGGAGTCGTGTTGAGTATTTT.

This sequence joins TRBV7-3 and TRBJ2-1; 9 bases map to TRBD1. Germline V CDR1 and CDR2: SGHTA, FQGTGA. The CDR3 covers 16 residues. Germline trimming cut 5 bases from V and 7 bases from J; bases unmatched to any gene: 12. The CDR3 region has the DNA TGTGCCAGCAGCGCAGGGCCGGGACAGGGTAAAAATGAGCAGTTCTTC. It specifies CASSAGPGQGKNEQFF.

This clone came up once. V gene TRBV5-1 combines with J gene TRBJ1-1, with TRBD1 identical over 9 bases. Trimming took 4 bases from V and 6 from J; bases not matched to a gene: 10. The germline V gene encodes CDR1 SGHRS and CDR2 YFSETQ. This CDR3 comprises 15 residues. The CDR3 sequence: CASSPRTGEYAEAFF. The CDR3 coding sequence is TGCGCCAGCAGCCCCAGGACAGGGGAGTACGCTGAAGCTTTCTTT.

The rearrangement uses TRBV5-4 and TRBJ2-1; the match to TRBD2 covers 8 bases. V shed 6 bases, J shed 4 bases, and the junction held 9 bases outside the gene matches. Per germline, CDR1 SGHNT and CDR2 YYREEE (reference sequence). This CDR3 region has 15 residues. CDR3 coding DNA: TGTGCCAGCAACCCGGGGGGGGGCTTGTACAATGAGCAGTTCTTC. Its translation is CASNPGGGLYNEQFF.

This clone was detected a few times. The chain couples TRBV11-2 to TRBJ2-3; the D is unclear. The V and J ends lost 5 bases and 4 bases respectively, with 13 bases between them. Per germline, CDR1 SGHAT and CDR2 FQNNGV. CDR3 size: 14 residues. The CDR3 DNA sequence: TGTGCCAGCAGCCCCATACAAGTATCAGATACGCAGTATTTT. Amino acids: CASSPIQVSDTQYF.

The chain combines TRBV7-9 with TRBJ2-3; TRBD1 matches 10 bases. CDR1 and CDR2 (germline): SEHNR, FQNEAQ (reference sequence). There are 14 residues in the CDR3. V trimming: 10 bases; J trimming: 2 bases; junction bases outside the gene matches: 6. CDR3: CAKTGTGDTDTQYF. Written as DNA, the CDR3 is TGTGCCAAAACCGGGACAGGGGACACAGATACGCAGTATTTT.

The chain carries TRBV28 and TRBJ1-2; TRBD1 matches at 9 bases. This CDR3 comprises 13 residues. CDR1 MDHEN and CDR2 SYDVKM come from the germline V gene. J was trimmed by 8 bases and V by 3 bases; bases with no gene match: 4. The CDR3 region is CASSFYRGQGYTF. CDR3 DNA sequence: TGTGCCAGCAGTTTTTACAGGGGGCAAGGCTACACCTTC.

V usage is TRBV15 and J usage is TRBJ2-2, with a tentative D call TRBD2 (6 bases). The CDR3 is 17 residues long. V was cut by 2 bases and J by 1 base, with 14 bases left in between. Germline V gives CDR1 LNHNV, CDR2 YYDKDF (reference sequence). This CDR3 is CATSRFRDSQNTGELFF. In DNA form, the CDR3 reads TGTGCCACCAGCAGATTCAGGGACTCCCAGAACACCGGGGAGCTGTTTTTT.